This TCR beta chain was captured by sequencing in a study of a mutant IDH1 vaccine in newly diagnosed glioma. Study background: Vaccine administration was initiated 4-6 weeks following radiotherapy alone, or with temozolomide cycles.

V lost 1 base, J lost 1 base, and 11 bases lay in between. There are 15 residues in the CDR3. Germline assignment: CDR1 SGHTA and CDR2 FQGNSA. Documented time point: week 11, during vaccination. Doses of 300 ug of mutant IDH1 20-mer peptide were given with topical imiquimod. Each tumor in the donors was a new WHO grade 3 or 4 astrocytoma, IDH1-mutant and ATRX-lost. Comments on this clone: Antigen unknown. The sample holds other DNA sequences that translate to the same CDR3.

Whole-study findings and limits: Pseudoprogression appeared independent of alterations in top peripheral clonotypes.

Here immunoSEQ multiplex PCR was the method, and the copy in TCRdb shows in-frame clones only, minus some. The sample contains 35,000 to 45,000 clones, about 80% of which appear only once. The material was peripheral blood mononuclear cells (PBMCs), obtained from a glioma patient whose treatment included an IDH1 peptide vaccine. The V call is TRBV7-2, the J call TRBJ2-7, with a weak D call TRBD2 (6 bases). The sequence came from a woman under 40 with glioma. Some clones in this sample may be carry-over from other donors' samples. The chain's CDR3 is CASSLGGGISYEQYF. CDR3 DNA: TGTGCCAGCAGCTTAGGCGGCGGGATTTCCTACGAGCAGTACTTC.